This TCR beta chain was retrieved from a study of CD8 T cells in Susac syndrome. Across the whole study: Patients with Susac syndrome were therapy-naive, treated with corticosteroids, or treated with intravenous immunoglobulin alone when blood was collected.

Reverse transcription of roughly 0.5 to 1 ug RNA was carried out with random hexamers. Amplification of TCR beta CDR3 was carried out by immunoSEQ multiplex PCR, which covered 54 Vbeta and 13 Jbeta segments. TCRdb reprocessed the immunoSEQ multiplex PCR reads via MiXCR and lists one record per CDR3 protein. The sample lists 100,000 or so distinct CDR3 sequences, approximately 95% seen once, with approximately 0.3% in the top ten. A remark on this clonotype: Its target is not known.

Overall study results and limits: CD8+ clonal expansion in Susac peaked in TEMRA cells and active patients.

CDR3 length: 15 residues. Per germline, CDR1 SGHVS and CDR2 FNYEAQ. The germline V and J ends were trimmed by 2 bases and 3 bases, with 13 bases remaining between them. The V gene is TRBV7-6, the J gene TRBJ1-2; TRBD1 might be the D (6 bases). Sequencing input: CD8+ T cells from PBMCs. The origin of this receptor is a human donor with Susac syndrome. For the CDR3, the DNA is TGTGCCAGCAGCTTATTTACAGGGCGGGACTATGGCTACACCTTC. It translates to CASSLFTGRDYGYTF.